The table lists the clone carrying this T cell receptor beta chain with many counts. Germline V gene data show CDR1 as SEHNR and CDR2 as FQNEAQ (reference sequence). The CDR3 consists of 15 residues. V lost 1 base, J lost 8 bases, and 14 bases lay in between. A single record per CDR3 protein comes from TCRdb applying MiXCR to the 5' RACE reads. The sample lists 55,000 to 70,000 distinct CDR3 sequences, around 5% occurring once. This sample stems from a study of neurological immune-mediated disorders. In the study overall: The approximately 34 multiple sclerosis patients comprised around 31 that were relapsing-remitting and 3 that were secondary progressive.

The clonotype was recovered from a woman between 50 and 59 years old with multiple sclerosis. The chain is built from TRBV7-9 and TRBJ1-4, with TRBD1 as a possible D gene (5 bases). The sample was PBMCs. The chain's CDR3 is CASSLGVGEEEKLFF. CDR3 nucleotides: TGTGCCAGCAGCTTAGGCGTGGGGGAGGAGGAAAAACTGTTTTTT.